Included here is one TCR beta chain sequence, with context. The antigen is undetermined. The data are from a study of T cell repertoires in cytomegalovirus infection. For the study at large: The public TCR beta signatures pointed to both CMV infection and matching HLA type. Broader study findings: Frequencies of public TCR beta families were cumulated, and this identified carriers of CMV plus the relevant HLA. The ex vivo response was dominated by HLA-C-restricted CMV-specific TCR beta clonotypes.

TCRdb re-analysed the reads in MiXCR, keeping a single row per CDR3 protein. This table holds roughly 600,000 distinct CDR3 sequences, 20% to 25% found once. Sequenced input: CD8+ T cells from PBMCs. The TCR comes from a human donor in good health (CMV status not recorded). Some clones in this sample may be carry-over from other donors' samples.

In DNA, the CDR3 is TGTGCCAGCAGTTACTTCGGGATCAATCAGCCCCAGCATTTT. Its protein is CASSYFGINQPQHF. The V call is TRBV6-5, the J call TRBJ1-5; D not certain. The germline V gene encodes CDR1 MNHEY and CDR2 SVGAGI. The CDR3 loop spans 14 amino acids. V gave up 1 base and J gave up 3 bases, with 7 bases separating them.